This TCR beta chain was sequenced in a study of Ad26.COV2.S vaccination and SARS-CoV-2 variants. There are 15 residues in the CDR3. Germline values: CDR1 LNHNV, CDR2 YYDKDF (reference sequence). V lost 1 base, J lost 5 bases, and 14 bases lay in between. Noted treatment: roughly 20 received Ad26.COV2.S at low or high dose, single or two shots; several received placebo; per-sample allocation not given. Specimens were obtained on day 63 following the first vaccine or placebo injection. An Ad26 vector expressing Wuhan-strain SARS-CoV-2 spike constituted the vaccine. The protocol was immunoSEQ multiplex PCR, while the TCRdb copy is restricted to in-frame clones and leaves out a portion. Counted here are roughly 350,000 clones, 80% to 90% occurring once; the ten biggest clones make up around 3.5%. For this clone: Its antigen is as yet unknown.

General observations from the study: Post-vaccination breadth of spike-specific CD8+ and CD4+ T cell responses was reportedly substantial. Recipients of either vaccine or placebo displayed similar breadth of non-spike TCRs.

The receptor was derived from a person between 18 and 60 years old who received the Ad26.COV2.S COVID-19 vaccine or a placebo. V gene TRBV15 combines with J gene TRBJ2-5; D is possibly TRBD1 (6 bases). The material was peripheral blood, obtained in a trial of Ad26.COV2.S vaccine versus placebo. The CDR3 region is CATSRGAGAGETQYF. The CDR3 DNA reads TGTGCCACCAGCAGAGGAGCAGGGGCAGGGGAGACCCAGTACTTC.